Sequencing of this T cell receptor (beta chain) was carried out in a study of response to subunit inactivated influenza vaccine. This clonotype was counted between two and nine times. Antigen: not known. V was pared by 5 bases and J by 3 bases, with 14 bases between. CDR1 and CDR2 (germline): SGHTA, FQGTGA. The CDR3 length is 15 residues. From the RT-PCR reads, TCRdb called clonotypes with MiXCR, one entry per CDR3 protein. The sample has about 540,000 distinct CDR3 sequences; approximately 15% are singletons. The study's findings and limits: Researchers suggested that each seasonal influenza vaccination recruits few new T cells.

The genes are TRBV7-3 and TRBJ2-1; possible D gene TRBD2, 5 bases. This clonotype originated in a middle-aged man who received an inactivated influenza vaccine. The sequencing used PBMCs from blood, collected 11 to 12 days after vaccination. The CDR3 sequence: CASSVDYTNYNEQFF. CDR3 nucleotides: TGTGCCAGCAGCGTCGACTACACCAACTACAATGAGCAGTTCTTC.